The 6 T cell receptor beta chains below all came from one sample that was sequenced in a study of vaccination and CD4 T cells after COVID-19. Oncomine TCR Beta short-read sequencing was applied to DNA from cultured CD4+ T cells. TCRdb re-called the PCR reads with MiXCR, one entry per CDR3 protein. This table holds 12,000 or so distinct CDR3 sequences, around two fifths found once. These receptors' antigens are unknown. The treatment here: approximately 11-day PBMC culture with coronavirus spike peptide pools or control peptides (ViraFEST assay). The sample was cultured CD4+ T cells from blood. The source of these receptors is a human donor with COVID-19.

About this clonotype: One end of the junction varies from germline; a read error may be responsible. The rearrangement links TRBV11-2 to TRBJ2-4; 9 bases match TRBD2. This CDR3 is built from 13 residues. CDR1 is SGHAT and CDR2 is FQNNGV in the germline V gene. The CDR3 coding sequence is TGTGCCAGCCGGGGACTAGCCCAAAACATTCAGTACTTC. This encodes CASRGLAQNIQYF.

The genes are TRBV12-3 or TRBV12-4 and TRBJ1-2, with D possibly being TRBD1 (6 bases). The length of the CDR3 is 15 residues. V lost 4 bases to trimming and J lost 8 bases, with 20 bases between them. CDR3 amino acids: CASSSPGAGSWGYTF. CDR3 in DNA: TGTGCCAGCAGTTCCCCGGGGGCTGGTAGCTGGGGCTACACCTTC.

This clonotype came up once. The CDR3 nucleotides read TGTGCCAGCAGCTTAGGGTCCGTCTCTGGGGCCAACGTCCTGACTTTC. Protein product: CASSLGSVSGANVLTF. The chain has TRBV7-6 and TRBJ2-6; D ambiguous. There are 16 residues in the CDR3. CDR1 and CDR2 from the germline V gene are SGHVS and FNYEAQ. The ends were cut back, 1 base at V and 0 bases at J, with 7 bases in the middle.

This rearrangement joins TRBV2 to TRBJ1-1, with D possibly being TRBD1 (5 bases). This CDR3 is built from 13 residues. Trimming left V 8 bases short and J 8 bases short, with 18 bases between. Germline CDR1 reads SNHLY; CDR2 reads FYNNEI. CDR3 DNA: TGTGCCAGCGGGAGGGGAAGACAATTAGAAGCTTTCTTT. Translating gives CASGRGRQLEAFF.

This clonotype was found a few times. J is TRBJ2-2 and V is TRBV6-2 or TRBV6-3, with unresolved D. The CDR3 length is 15 residues. V was shortened by 0 bases and J by 5 bases, with 10 bases between the two germline ends. The germline gives CDR1 MNHEY, CDR2 SVGEGT. The DNA for the CDR3 is TGTGCCAGCAGTTACTCTCCGGGTCGAACCGGGGAGCTGTTTTTT. Protein sequence: CASSYSPGRTGELFF.

The sample holds one count of this clonotype. The chain combines TRBV9 with TRBJ1-6, with D uncertain. The CDR3 covers 15 residues. The V end was cut by 1 base, the J end by 6 bases, with 11 bases between. Germline CDR1 reads SGDLS; CDR2 reads YYNGEE. CDR3 amino acids: CASSVTMDGNSPLHF. The CDR3 DNA is TGTGCCAGCAGCGTAACCATGGACGGTAATTCACCCCTCCACTTT.